This T cell receptor beta chain was sequenced in a study of T-cell reconstitution after alpha-beta-depleted transplantation in children. Overall study results and limits: Diversity and T-cell counts at one year after transplant derived mostly from new T cells. There were reportedly several hundred expanded graft clones from which alpha-beta T cells came about two months after transplant.

Regarding this clonotype: Its specificity is not known.

Unique molecular identifiers were built into the TCRbeta library. MiXCR was run by TCRdb on the PCR reads, yielding one entry per CDR3 protein. This table holds about 980,000 distinct CDR3 sequences, under 30% found once. V lost 0 bases and J 6 bases, leaving 13 bases between the germline ends. The length of the CDR3 is 14 residues. Germline-derived CDR1 and CDR2 are SGHRS and YFSETQ. Sequences were derived from PBMCs, mostly from graft donor cells, sampled 360 days after TCRalphabeta/CD19-depleted stem cell transplant. This sequence originates from a boy in the first two years of life who had a stem cell transplant for SCID, so the T cells may come from the graft donor. This sequence joins TRBV5-1 and TRBJ2-7; perhaps TRBD2 as D (5 bases). The CDR3 loop is CASSLVGVAGEQYF. As DNA, the CDR3 is TGCGCCAGCAGCTTGGTTGGGGTTGCGGGCGAGCAGTACTTC.